These T cell receptor beta chains were read from a single sample in a study of response to subunit inactivated influenza vaccine. TCRdb re-called the RT-PCR reads with MiXCR, one entry per CDR3 protein. The table lists 490,000 or so distinct CDR3 sequences, around 8% of them singletons. This specimen consisted of PBMCs from blood, obtained less than 30 months after vaccination. The receptors here all came from a man aged 50 to 69 who received an inactivated influenza vaccine. CDR3s include the opening cysteine and the closing phenylalanine or tryptophan. D genes are given only for firm matches. The size of a clone is reported for some rows only, either as once, few or many, or as a class for expanded clones.

>TRBJ2-3|TRBV7-2|.|many
TGTGCCAGCAGGGGGCATACCCTAACAGATACGCAGTATTTT
CASRGHTLTDTQYF
>TRBJ2-3|TRBV7-3|.|few
TGTGCCAGCAGCCCTGGGACCAGCACAAATACGCAGTATTTT
CASSPGTSTNTQYF
>TRBJ1-6|TRBV28|.|many
TGTGCCAGCACCCCGAGTCTCAGCTCCTATAATTCACCCCTCCACTTT
CASTPSLSSYNSPLHF
>TRBJ2-5|TRBV4-2|.|few
TGTGCCAGCAGCCAAAATTCCCAAGAGACCCAGTACTTC
CASSQNSQETQYF
>TRBJ1-3|TRBV7-2|.|few
TGTGCCAGCAGTCGTAGCGGGGGATCCGGAAACACCATATATTTT
CASSRSGGSGNTIYF
>TRBJ2-2|TRBV5-6|TRBD2|.
TGTGCCAGCAGCTTGGCGCTAGCGGGCGGGGAGCTGTTTTTT
CASSLALAGGELFF
>TRBJ2-5|TRBV20-1|TRBD1|few
TGCAGTGCTGGACAGGGAGGAGAGACCCAGTACTTC
CSAGQGGETQYF
>TRBJ2-3|TRBV11-1|.|.
TGTGCCAGCAGCTCGCGAATCCCGGGACATAGCGGTCGCACAGATACGCAGTATTTT
CASSSRIPGHSGRTDTQYF
>TRBJ1-4|TRBV15|.|few
TGTGCCACCAGCAGATCTACAGGGACGAATGAAAAACTGTTTTTT
CATSRSTGTNEKLFF
>TRBJ1-1|TRBV7-2|.|few
TGTGCCAGCAGCTTGAGACCGGACGGATCGGGTTTCTTT
CASSLRPDGSGFF
>TRBJ2-1|TRBV9|.|.
TGTGCCAGCAGCGTATCCGACAATGAGCAGTTCTTC
CASSVSDNEQFF